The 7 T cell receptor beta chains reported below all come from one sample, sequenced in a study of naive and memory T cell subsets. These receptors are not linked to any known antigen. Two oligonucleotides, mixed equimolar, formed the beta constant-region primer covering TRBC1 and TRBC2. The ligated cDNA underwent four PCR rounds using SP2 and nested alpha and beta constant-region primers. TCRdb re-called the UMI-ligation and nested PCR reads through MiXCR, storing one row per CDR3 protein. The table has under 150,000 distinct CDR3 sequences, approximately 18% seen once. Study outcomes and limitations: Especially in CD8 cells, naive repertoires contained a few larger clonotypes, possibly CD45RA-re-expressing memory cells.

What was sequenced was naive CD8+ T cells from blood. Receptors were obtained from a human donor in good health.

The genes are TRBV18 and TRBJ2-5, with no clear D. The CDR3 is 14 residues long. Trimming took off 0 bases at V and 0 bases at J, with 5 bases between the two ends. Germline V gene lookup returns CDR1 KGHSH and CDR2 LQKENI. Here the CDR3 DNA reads TGTGCCAGCTCACCACCGCGCTACCAAGAGACCCAGTACTTC. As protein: CASSPPRYQETQYF.

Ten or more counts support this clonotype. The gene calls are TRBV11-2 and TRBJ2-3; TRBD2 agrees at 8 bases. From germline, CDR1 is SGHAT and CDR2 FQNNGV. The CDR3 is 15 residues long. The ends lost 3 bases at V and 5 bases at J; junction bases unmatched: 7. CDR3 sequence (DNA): TGTGCCAGCAGCTTCCGGGGAAGCGGGAGAGATACGCAGTATTTT. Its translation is CASSFRGSGRDTQYF.

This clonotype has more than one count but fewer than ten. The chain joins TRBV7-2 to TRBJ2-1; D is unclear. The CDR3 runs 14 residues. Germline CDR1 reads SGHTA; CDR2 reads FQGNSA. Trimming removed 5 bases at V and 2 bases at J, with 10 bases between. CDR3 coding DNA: TGTGCCAGCAGCCCCCCCGGGCCCTACAATGAGCAGTTCTTC. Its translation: CASSPPGPYNEQFF.

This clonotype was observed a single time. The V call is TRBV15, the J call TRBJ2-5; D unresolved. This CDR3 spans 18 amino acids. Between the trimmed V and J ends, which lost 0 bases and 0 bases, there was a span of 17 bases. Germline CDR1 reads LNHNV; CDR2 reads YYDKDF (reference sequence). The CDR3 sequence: CATSRDWRSNLYQETQYF. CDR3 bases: TGTGCCACCAGCAGAGATTGGCGGAGCAACCTGTACCAAGAGACCCAGTACTTC.

CDR3: CASSPGTGFPPQHF. For the CDR3, the DNA is TGTGCCAGCAGTCCAGGAACAGGGTTTCCTCCCCAGCATTTT. The genes are TRBV6-5 and TRBJ1-5, with D possibly being TRBD1 (6 bases). This CDR3 has 14 residues. Looked up from germline, CDR1 is MNHEY and CDR2 is SVGAGI. V lost 5 bases and J lost 10, with 18 bases in between.

The CDR3 coding sequence is TGTGCCAGCAGTGAATGGGGGACCTCCTACAATGAGCAGTTCTTC. Translated, it gives CASSEWGTSYNEQFF. This chain connects TRBV25-1 to TRBJ2-1; D tentatively fits TRBD1 or TRBD2 (5 bases each). Trimming left V 1 base short and J 0 bases short, with 7 bases between. Germline CDR1 is MGHDK and CDR2 is SYGVNS. This CDR3 region has 15 residues.

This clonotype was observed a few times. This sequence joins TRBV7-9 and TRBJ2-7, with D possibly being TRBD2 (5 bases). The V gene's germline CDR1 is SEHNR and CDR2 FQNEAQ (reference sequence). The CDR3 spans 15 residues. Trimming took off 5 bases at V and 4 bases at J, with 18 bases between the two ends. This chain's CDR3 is CASSPPPWEFYEQYF. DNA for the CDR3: TGTGCCAGCAGCCCCCCGCCTTGGGAGTTTTACGAGCAGTACTTC.